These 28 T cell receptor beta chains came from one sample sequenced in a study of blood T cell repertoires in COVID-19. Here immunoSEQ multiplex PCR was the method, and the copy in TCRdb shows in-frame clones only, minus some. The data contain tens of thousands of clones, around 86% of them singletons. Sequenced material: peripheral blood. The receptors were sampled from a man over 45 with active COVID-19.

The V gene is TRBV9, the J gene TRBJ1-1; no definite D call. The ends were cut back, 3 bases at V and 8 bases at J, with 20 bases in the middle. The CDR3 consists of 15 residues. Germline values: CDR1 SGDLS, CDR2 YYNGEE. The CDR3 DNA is TGTGCCAGCAGCGACCCGATTCGGGGTCGTCCCGAAGCTTTCTTT. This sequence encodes CASSDPIRGRPEAFF.

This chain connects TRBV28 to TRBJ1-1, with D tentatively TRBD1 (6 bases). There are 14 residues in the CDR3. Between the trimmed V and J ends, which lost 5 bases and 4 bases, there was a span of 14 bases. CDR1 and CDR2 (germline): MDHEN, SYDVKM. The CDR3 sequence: CASSEQGDFTEAFF. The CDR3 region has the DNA TGTGCCAGCAGTGAACAGGGAGATTTCACTGAAGCTTTCTTT.

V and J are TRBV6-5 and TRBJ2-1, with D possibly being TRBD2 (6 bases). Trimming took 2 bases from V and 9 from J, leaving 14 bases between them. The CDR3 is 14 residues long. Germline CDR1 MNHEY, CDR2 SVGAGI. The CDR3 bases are TGTGCCAGCAGTTACGCGGGACCGGCTGGTGAGCAGTTCTTC. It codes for CASSYAGPAGEQFF.

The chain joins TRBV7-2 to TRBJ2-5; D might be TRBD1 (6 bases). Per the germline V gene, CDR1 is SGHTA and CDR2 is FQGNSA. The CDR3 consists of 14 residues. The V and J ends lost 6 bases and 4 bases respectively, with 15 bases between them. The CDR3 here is CASRSSGAGETQYF. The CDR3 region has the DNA TGTGCCAGCAGGAGTTCAGGGGCCGGAGAGACCCAGTACTTC.

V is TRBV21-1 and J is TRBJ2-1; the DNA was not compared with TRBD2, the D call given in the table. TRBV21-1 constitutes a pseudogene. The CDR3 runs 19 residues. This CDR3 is CASRGEAGDIIRTYNEQFF. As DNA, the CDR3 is TGTGCCAGCAGAGGGGAAGCGGGAGATATCATCCGGACCTACAATGAGCAGTTCTTC.

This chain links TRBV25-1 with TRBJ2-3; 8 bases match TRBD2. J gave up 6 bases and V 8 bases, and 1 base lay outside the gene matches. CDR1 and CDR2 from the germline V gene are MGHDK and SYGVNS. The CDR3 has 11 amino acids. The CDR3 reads CASPGGDTQYF. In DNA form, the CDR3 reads TGTGCCAGCCCGGGGGGGGATACGCAGTATTTT.

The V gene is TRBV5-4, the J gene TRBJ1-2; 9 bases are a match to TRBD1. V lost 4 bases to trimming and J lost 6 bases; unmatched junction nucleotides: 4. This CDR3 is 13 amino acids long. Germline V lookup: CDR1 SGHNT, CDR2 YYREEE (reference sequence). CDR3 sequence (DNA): TGTGCCAGCAGCGTGAACAGGGGGCATGGCTACACCTTC. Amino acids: CASSVNRGHGYTF.

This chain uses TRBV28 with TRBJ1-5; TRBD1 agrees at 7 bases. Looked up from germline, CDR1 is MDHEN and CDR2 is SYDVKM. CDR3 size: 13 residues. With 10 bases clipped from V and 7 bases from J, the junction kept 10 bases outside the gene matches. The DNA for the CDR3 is TGTGCCATACAGGGGTCGTTGGGGCAGCCCCAGCATTTT. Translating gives CAIQGSLGQPQHF.

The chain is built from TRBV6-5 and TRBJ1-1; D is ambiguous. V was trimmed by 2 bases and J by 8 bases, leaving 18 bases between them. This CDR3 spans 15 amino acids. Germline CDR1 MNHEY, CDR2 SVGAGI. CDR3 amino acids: CASSYDPLGRGEAFF. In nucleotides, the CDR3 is TGTGCCAGCAGTTACGACCCACTCGGTCGGGGAGAAGCTTTCTTT.

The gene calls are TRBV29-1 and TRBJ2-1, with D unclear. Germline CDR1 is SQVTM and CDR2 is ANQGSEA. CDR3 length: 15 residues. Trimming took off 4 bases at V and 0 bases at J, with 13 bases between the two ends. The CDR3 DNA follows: TGCAGCGTTGGCTGGCGATGGAGCTCCTACAATGAGCAGTTCTTC. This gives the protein CSVGWRWSSYNEQFF.

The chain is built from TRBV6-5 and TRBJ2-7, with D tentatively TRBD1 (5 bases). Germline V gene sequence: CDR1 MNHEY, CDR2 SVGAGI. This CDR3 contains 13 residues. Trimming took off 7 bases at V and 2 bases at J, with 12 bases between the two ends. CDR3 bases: TGTGCCAGCACCAGACAGACCCCCTACGAGCAGTACTTC. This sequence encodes CASTRQTPYEQYF.

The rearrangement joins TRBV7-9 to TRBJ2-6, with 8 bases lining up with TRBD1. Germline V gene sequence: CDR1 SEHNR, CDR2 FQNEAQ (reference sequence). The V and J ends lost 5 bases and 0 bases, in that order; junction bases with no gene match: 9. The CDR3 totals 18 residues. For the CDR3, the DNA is TGTGCCAGCAGCCCTAGACAGGGGTCGAGCTCTGGGGCCAACGTCCTGACTTTC. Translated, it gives CASSPRQGSSSGANVLTF.

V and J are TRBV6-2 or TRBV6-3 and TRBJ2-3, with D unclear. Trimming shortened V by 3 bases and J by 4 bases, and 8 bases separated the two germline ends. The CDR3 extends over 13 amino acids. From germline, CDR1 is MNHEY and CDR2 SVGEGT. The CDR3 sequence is CASSYLSADTQYF. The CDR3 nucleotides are TGTGCCAGCAGTTATTTGTCAGCAGATACGCAGTATTTT.

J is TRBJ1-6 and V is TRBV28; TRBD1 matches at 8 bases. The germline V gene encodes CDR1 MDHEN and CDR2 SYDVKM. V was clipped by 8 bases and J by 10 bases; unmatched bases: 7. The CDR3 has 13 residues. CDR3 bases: TGTGCCAGCGGGATTCAGGGGGCCTCACCCCTCCACTTT. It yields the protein CASGIQGASPLHF.

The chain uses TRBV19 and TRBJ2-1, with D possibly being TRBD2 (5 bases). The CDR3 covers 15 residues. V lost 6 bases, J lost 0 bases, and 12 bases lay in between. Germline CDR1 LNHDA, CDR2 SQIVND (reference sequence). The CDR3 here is CASRTGRSSYNEQFF. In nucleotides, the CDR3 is TGTGCCAGTAGGACGGGAAGGAGCTCCTACAATGAGCAGTTCTTC.

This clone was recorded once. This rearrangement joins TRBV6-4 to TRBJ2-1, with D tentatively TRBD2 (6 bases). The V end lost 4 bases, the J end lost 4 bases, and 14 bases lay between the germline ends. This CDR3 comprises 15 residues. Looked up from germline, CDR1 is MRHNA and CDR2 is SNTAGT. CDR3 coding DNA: TGTGCCAGCAGTGGCGTAGCGGATATTTACAATGAGCAGTTCTTC. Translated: CASSGVADIYNEQFF.

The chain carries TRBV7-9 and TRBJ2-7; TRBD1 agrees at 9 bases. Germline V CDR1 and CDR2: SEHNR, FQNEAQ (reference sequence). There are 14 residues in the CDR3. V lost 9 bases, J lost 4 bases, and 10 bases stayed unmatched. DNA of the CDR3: TGTGCCAGTAACGGACAGGGGATCAGGTACGAGCAGTACTTC. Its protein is CASNGQGIRYEQYF.

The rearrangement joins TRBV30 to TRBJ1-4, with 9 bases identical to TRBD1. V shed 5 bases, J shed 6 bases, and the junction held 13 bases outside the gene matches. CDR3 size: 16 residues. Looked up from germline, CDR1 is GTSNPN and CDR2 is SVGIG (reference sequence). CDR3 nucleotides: TGTGCCTGGGGGAACCCTGGGACAGGGAGGGATGAAAAACTGTTTTTT. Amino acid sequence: CAWGNPGTGRDEKLFF.

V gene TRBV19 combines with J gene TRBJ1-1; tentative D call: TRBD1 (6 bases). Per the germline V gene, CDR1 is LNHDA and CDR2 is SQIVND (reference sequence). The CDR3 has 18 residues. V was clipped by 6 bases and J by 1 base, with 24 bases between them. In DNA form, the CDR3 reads TGTGCCAGTAGCAGATACACCCGGACAGTGGGGAGGAACACTGAAGCTTTCTTT. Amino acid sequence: CASSRYTRTVGRNTEAFF. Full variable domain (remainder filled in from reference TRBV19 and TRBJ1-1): DGGITQSPKYLFRKEGQNVTLSCEQNLNHDAMYWYRQDPGQGLRLIYYSQIVNDFQKGDIAEGYSVSREKKESFPLTVTSAQKNPTAFYLCASSRYTRTVGRNTEAFFGQGTRLTVV.

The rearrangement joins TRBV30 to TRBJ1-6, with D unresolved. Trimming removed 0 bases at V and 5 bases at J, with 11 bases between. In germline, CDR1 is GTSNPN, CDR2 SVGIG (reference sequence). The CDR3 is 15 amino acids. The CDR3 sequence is CAWSVLGRNNSPLHF. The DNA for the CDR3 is TGTGCCTGGAGTGTACTAGGCCGTAATAATTCACCCCTCCACTTT.

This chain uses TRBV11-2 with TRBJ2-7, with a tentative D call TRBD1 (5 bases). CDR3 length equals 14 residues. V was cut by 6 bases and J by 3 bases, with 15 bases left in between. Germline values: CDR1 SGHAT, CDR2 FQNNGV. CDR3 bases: TGTGCCAGCAGTCCCAGCCAAACAGGCTACGAGCAGTACTTC. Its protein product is CASSPSQTGYEQYF.

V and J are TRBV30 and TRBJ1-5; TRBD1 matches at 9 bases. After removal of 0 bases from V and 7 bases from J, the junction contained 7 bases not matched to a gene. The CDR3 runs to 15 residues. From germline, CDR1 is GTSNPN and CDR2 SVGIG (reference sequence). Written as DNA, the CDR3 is TGTGCCTGGAGTGTTCGGGGACAGGGCAGACAGCCCCAGCATTTT. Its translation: CAWSVRGQGRQPQHF. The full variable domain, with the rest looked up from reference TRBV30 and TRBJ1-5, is SQTIHQWPATLVQPVGSPLSLECTVEGTSNPNLYWYRQAAGRGLQLLFYSVGIGQISSEVPQNLSASRPQDRQFILSSKKLLLSDSGFYLCAWSVRGQGRQPQHFGDGTRLSIL.

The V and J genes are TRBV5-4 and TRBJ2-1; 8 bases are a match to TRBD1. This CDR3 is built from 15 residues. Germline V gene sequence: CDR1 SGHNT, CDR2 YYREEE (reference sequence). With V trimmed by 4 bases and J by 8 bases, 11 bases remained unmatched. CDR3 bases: TGTGCCAGCAGCGAAACGGGACAGGTTGGGGATGAGCAGTTCTTC. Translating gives CASSETGQVGDEQFF. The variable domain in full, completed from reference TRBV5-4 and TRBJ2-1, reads ETGVTQSPTHLIKTRGQQVTLRCSSQSGHNTVSWYQQALGQGPQFIFQYYREEENGRGNFPPRFSGLQFPNYSSELNVNALELDDSALYLCASSETGQVGDEQFFGPGTRLTVL.

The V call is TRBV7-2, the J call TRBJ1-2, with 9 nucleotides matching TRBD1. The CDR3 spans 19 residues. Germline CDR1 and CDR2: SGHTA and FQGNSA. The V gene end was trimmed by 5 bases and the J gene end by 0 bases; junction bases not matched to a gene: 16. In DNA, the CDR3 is TGTGCCAGCAGCCCCCGGACAGGGGCCAATAAGGGGGCTAACTATGGCTACACCTTC. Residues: CASSPRTGANKGANYGYTF.

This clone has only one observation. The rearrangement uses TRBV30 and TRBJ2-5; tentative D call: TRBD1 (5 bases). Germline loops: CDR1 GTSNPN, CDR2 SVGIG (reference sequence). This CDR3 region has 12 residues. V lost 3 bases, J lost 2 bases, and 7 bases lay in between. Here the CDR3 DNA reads TGTGCCTGGAGGGACAATCAAGAGACCCAGTACTTC. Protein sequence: CAWRDNQETQYF.

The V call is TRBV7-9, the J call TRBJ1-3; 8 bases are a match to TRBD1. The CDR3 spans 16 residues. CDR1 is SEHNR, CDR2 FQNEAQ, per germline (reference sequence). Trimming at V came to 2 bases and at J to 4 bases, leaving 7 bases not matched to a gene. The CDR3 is CASSLRAGGLGNTIYF. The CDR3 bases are TGTGCCAGCAGCTTACGGGCAGGGGGCTTGGGAAACACCATATATTTT.

CDR3 region: CASSHHQTSGGTDTQYF. CDR3 bases: TGTGCCAGCAGCCACCATCAGACTAGCGGGGGGACAGATACGCAGTATTTT. V gene TRBV3-1 (or the pseudogene TRBV3-2) combines with J gene TRBJ2-3; 13 positions agree with TRBD2. The CDR3 is made up of 17 amino acids. After removal of 3 bases from V and 3 bases from J, the junction contained 6 bases not matched to a gene. Germline CDR1 LGHDT, CDR2 YNNKEL (reference sequence).

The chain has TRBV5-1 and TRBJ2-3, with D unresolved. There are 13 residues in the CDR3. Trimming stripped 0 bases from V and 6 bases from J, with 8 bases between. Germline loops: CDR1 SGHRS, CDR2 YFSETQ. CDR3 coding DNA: TGCGCCAGCAGCTTGGGGCGAGCGGATACGCAGTATTTT. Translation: CASSLGRADTQYF.